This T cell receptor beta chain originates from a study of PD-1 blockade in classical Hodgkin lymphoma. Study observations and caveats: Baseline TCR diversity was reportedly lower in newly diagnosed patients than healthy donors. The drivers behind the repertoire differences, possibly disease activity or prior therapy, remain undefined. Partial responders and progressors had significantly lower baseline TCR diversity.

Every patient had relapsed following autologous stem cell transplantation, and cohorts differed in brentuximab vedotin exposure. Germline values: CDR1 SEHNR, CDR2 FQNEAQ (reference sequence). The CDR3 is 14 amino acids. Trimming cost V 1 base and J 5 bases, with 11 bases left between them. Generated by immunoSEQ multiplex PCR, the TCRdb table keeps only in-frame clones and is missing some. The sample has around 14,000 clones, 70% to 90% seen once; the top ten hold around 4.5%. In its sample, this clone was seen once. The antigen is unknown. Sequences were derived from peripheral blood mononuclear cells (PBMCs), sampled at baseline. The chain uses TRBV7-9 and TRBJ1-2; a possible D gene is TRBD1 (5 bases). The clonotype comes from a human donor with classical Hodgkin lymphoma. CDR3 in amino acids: CASSLGTPLYGYTF. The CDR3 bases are TGTGCCAGCAGCTTAGGGACACCGTTATATGGCTACACCTTC.